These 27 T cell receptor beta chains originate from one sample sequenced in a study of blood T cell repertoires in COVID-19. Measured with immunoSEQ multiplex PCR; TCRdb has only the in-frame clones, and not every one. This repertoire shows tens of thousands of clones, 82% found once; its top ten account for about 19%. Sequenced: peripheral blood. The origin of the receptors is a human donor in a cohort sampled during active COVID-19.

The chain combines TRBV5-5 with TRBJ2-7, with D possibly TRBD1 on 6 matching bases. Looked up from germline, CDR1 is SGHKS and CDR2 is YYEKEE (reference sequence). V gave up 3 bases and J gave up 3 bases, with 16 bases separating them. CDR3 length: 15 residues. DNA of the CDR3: TGTGCCAGCAGCTGGACGACAGGTATCGTCTACGAGCAGTACTTC. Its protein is CASSWTTGIVYEQYF.

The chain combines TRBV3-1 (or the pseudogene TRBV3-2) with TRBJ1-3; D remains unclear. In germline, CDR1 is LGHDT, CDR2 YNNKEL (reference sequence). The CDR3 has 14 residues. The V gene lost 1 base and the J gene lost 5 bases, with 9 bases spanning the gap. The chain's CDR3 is CASSQGGSRNTIYF. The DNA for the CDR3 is TGTGCCAGCAGCCAAGGAGGTTCGCGAAACACCATATATTTT.

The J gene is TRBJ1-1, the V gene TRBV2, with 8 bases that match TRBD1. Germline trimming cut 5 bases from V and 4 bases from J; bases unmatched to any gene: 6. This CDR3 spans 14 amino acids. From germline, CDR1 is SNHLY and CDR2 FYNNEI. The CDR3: CASSSVTGGTEAFF. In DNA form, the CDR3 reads TGTGCCAGCAGTTCAGTTACAGGGGGCACTGAAGCTTTCTTT.

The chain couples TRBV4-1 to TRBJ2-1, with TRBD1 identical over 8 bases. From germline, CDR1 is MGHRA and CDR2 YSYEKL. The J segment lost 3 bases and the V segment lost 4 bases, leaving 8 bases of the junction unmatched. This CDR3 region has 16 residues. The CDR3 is CASSREGGQVYNEQFF. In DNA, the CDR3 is TGCGCCAGCAGCCGAGAGGGGGGACAGGTCTACAATGAGCAGTTCTTC.

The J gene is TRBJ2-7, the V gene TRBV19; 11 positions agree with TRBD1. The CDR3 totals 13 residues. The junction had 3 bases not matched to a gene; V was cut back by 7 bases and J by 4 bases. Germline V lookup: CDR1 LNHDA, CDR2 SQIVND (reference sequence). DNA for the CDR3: TGTGCCAGTACAGGACAGGGGGCTTACGAGCAGTACTTC. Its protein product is CASTGQGAYEQYF.

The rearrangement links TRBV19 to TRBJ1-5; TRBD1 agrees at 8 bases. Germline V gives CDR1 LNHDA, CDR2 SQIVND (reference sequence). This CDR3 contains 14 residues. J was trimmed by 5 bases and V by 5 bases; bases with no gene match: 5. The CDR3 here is CASSPQGEYQPQHF. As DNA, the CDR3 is TGTGCCAGTAGTCCACAGGGGGAGTATCAGCCCCAGCATTTT.

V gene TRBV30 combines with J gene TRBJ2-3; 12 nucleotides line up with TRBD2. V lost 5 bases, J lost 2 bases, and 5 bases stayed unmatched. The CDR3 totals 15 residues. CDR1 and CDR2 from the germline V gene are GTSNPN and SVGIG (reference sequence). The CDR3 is CAWGRLAGDTDTQYF. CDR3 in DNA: TGTGCCTGGGGCAGACTAGCGGGGGACACAGATACGCAGTATTTT.

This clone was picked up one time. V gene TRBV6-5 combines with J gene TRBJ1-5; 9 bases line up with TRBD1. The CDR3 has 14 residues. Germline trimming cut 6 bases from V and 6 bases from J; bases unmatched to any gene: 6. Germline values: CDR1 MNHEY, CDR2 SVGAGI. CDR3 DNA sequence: TGTGCCAGCAGCCCACAGGGGGCCAGTCAGCCCCAGCATTTT. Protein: CASSPQGASQPQHF.

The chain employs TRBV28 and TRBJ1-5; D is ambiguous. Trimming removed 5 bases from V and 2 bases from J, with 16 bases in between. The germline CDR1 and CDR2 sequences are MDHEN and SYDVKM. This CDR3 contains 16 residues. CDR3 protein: CASSRISGRGNQPQHF. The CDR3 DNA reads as TGTGCCAGCAGTAGGATATCGGGAAGAGGCAATCAGCCCCAGCATTTT.

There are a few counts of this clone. The CDR3 bases are TGCGCCAGCAAAACGGGGGACCAAGAGACCCAGTACTTC. Its translation is CASKTGDQETQYF. The V gene is TRBV5-1, the J gene TRBJ2-5; maybe TRBD2 (6 bases). The V gene lost 6 bases and the J gene lost 0 bases, with 9 bases spanning the gap. Germline assignment: CDR1 SGHRS and CDR2 YFSETQ. This CDR3 comprises 13 residues.

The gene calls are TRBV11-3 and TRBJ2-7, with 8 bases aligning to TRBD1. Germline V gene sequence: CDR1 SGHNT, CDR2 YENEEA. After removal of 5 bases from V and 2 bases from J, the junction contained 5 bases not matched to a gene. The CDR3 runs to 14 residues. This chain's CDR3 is CASSPGQGTYEQYF. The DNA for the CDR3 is TGTGCCAGCAGCCCAGGACAGGGTACCTACGAGCAGTACTTC.

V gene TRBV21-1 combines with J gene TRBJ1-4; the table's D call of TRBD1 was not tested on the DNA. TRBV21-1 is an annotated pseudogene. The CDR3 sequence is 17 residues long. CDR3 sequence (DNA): TGTGCCAGCAGCAAAGCCCCCATCGGACAGGGTTTGGAAAAACTGTTTTTT. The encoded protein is CASSKAPIGQGLEKLFF.

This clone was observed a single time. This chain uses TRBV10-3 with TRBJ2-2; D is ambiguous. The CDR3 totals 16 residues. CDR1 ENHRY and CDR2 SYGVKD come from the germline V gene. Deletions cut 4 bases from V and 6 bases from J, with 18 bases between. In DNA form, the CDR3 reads TGTGCCATCAGTGCAACTTCGACAACGCGTGCCGGGGAGCTGTTTTTT. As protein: CAISATSTTRAGELFF.

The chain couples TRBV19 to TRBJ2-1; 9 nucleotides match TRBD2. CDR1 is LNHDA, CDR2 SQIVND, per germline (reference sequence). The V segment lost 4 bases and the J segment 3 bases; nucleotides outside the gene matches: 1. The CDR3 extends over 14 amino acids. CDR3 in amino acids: CASSTSGVYNEQFF. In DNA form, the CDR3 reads TGTGCCAGTAGTACTAGCGGGGTCTACAATGAGCAGTTCTTC.

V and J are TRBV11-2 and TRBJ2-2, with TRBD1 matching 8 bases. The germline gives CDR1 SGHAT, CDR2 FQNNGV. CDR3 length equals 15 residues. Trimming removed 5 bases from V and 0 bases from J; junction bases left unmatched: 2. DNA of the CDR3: TGTGCCAGCAGCAGGACAGGGTCGAACACCGGGGAGCTGTTTTTT. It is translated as CASSRTGSNTGELFF. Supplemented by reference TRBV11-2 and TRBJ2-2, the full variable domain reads EAGVAQSPRYKIIEKRQSVAFWCNPISGHATLYWYQQILGQGPKLLIQFQNNGVVDDSQLPKDRFSAERLKGVDSTLKIQPAKLEDSAVYLCASSRTGSNTGELFFGEGSRLTVL.

The chain's CDR3 is CASSQGAGLGYTF. CDR3 coding DNA: TGCGCCAGCAGCCAAGGCGCAGGGTTGGGCTACACCTTC. The chain joins TRBV4-3 to TRBJ1-2; D is possibly TRBD1 (5 bases). Trimming took off 1 base at V and 8 bases at J, with 11 bases between the two ends. The germline gives CDR1 LGHNA, CDR2 YSLEER. The CDR3 spans 13 residues.

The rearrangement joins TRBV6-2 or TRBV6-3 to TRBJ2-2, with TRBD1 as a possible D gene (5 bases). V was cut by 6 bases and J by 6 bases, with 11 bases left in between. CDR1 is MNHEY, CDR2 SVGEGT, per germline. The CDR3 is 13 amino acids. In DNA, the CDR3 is TGTGCCAGCAGCCGCCAGGGATCCGGGGAGCTGTTTTTT. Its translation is CASSRQGSGELFF.

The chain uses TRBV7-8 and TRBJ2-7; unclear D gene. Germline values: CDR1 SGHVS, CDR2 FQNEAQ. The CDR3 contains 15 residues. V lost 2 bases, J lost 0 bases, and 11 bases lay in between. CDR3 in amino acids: CASSLRHPSSYEQYF. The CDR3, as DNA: TGTGCCAGCAGCTTACGACACCCGAGCTCCTACGAGCAGTACTTC.

The CDR3 spells CASSLDRGDTEAFF. Here the CDR3 DNA reads TGTGCCAGCAGCCTCGACAGGGGGGACACTGAAGCTTTCTTT. The rearrangement uses TRBV11-2 and TRBJ1-1, with TRBD1 identical over 9 bases. In germline, CDR1 is SGHAT, CDR2 FQNNGV. Unmatched junction bases numbered 4, after V lost 5 bases and J lost 3 bases. The CDR3 length is 14 residues.

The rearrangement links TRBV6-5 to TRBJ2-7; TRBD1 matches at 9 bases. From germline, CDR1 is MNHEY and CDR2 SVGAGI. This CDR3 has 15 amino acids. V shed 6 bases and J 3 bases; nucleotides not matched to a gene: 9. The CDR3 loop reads CASSLATGGFYEQYF. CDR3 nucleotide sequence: TGTGCCAGCAGCCTAGCGACAGGGGGGTTCTACGAGCAGTACTTC.

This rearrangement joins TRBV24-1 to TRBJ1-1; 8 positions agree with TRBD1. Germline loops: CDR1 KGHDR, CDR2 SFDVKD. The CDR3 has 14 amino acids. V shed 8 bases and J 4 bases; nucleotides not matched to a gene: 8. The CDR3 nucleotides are TGTGCCACCAAGATGACAGGGGAGGGCACTGAAGCTTTCTTT. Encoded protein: CATKMTGEGTEAFF.

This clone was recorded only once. CDR3 protein: CASSRRQGDLRGAFF. CDR3 DNA: TGTGCCAGCAGTCGCCGACAGGGGGATCTAAGAGGAGCTTTCTTT. The chain couples TRBV6-5 to TRBJ1-1; 9 bases line up with TRBD1. CDR1 MNHEY and CDR2 SVGAGI come from the germline V gene. The CDR3 spans 15 residues. J lost 10 bases, V lost 5 bases, and 14 bases had no gene match.

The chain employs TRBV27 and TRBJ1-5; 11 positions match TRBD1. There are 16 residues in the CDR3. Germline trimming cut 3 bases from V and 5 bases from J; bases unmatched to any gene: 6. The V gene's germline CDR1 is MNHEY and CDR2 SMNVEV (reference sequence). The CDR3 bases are TGTGCCAGCAGTTTGGCCAGGGACAGGGGGGATCAGCCCCAGCATTTT. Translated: CASSLARDRGDQPQHF.

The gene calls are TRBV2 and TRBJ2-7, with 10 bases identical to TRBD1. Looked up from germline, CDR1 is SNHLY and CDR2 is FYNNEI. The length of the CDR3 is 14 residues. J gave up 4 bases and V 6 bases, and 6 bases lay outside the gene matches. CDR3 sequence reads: CASRETGGHYEQYF. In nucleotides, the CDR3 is TGTGCCAGCAGAGAGACAGGGGGCCATTACGAGCAGTACTTC.

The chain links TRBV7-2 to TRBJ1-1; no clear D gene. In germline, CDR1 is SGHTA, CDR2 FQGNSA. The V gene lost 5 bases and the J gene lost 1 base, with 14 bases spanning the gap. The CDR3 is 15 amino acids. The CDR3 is CASSRGPASNTEAFF. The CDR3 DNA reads TGTGCCAGCAGCCGTGGGCCGGCCTCGAACACTGAAGCTTTCTTT.

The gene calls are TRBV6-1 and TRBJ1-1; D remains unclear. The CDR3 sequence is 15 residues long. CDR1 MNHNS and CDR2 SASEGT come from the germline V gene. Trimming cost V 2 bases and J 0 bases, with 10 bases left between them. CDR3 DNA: TGTGCCAGCAGTGAATCCTCTACTATGAACACTGAAGCTTTCTTT. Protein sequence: CASSESSTMNTEAFF.

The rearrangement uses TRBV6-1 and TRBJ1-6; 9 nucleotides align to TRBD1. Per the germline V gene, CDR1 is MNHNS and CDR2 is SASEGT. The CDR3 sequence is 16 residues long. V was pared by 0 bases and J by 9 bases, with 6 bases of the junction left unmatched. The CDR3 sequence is CASSEAGTGWFSPLHF. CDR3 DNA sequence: TGTGCCAGCAGTGAAGCAGGGACAGGGTGGTTTTCACCCCTCCACTTT.